One TCR beta chain is described in this entry. No antigen is known for it. Clones were read by immunoSEQ multiplex PCR, and TCRdb kept only the in-frame ones, dropping some. The top ten clones hold less than 0.065% of a sample with a few hundred thousand clones, 97% of them seen once. Germline V gene lookup returns CDR1 SGHRS and CDR2 YFSETQ. Between the trimmed V and J ends, which lost 4 bases and 0 bases, there was a span of 20 bases. The CDR3 contains 18 residues. This entry belongs to a study of shared clonotypes between healthy human individuals. Study-wide results and limits: Although depth was large, rarefaction showed that sequencing of the sorted subsets was incomplete. Compared with clonotypes that all four donors shared, non-shared clonotypes had lower generation probabilities.

The sample taken for sequencing was naive CD4+ T cells sorted from blood. Subset in this sample: CD45RA+ positively selected. V usage is TRBV5-1 and J usage is TRBJ2-1; D possibly corresponds to TRBD1 (6 bases). The clonotype comes from a woman aged 25 to 39 in good health. In DNA form, the CDR3 reads TGCGCCAGCAGCCCAGAAGGACAGTTGACTTTCTCCTACAATGAGCAGTTCTTC. Translating gives CASSPEGQLTFSYNEQFF.